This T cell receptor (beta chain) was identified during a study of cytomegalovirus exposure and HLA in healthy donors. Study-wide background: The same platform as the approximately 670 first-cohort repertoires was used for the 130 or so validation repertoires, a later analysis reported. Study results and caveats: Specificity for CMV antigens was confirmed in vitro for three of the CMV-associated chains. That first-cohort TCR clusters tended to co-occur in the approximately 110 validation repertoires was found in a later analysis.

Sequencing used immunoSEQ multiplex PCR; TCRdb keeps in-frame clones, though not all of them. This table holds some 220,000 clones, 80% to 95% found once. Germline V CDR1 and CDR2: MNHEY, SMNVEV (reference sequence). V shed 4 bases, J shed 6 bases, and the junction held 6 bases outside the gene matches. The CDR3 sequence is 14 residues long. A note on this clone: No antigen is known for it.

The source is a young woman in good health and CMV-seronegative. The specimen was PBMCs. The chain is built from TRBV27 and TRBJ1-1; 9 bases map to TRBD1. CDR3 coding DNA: TGTGCCAGCAGTTCGTACAGGGGGCTCGCTGAAGCTTTCTTT. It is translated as CASSSYRGLAEAFF.